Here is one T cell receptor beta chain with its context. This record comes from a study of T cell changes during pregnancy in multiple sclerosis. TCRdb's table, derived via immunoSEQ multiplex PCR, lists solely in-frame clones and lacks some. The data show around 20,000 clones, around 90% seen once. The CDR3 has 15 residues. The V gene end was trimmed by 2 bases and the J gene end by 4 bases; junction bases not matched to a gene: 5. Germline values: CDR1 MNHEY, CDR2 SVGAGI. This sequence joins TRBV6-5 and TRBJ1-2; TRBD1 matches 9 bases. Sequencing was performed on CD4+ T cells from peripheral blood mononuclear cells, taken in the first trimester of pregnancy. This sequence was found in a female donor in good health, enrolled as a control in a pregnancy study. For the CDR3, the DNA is TGTGCCAGCAGTTACAAGGACAGGGGTCTCTATGGCTACACCTTC. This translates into CASSYKDRGLYGYTF.